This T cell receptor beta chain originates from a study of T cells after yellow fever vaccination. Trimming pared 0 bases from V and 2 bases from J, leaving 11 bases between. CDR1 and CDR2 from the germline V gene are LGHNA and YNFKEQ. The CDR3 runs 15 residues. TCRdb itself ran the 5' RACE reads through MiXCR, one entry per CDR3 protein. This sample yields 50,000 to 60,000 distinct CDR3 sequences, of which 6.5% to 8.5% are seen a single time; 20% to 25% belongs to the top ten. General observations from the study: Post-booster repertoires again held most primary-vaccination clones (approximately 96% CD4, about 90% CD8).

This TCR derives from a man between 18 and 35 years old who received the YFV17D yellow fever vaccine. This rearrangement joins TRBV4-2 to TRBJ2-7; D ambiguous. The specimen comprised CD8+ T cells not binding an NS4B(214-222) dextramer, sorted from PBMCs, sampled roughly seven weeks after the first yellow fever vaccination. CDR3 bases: TGTGCCAGCAGCCAAGAGAACATCCGCGCCTACGAGCAGTACTTC. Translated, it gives CASSQENIRAYEQYF.